The clone carrying this T cell receptor (beta chain) was detected only a few times. What it recognizes is unknown. This sample was included in a study of vaccination and CD4 T cells after COVID-19. Looking at the study overall: Post-vaccine sampling followed dose two by a median about 72 days (range 14 to 241).

Oncomine TCR Beta short-read sequencing was applied to DNA from cultured CD4+ T cells. TCRdb fed the PCR reads into MiXCR, producing one record per CDR3 protein. In the table there are approximately 16,000 distinct CDR3 sequences, approximately 40% of which are singletons. The CDR3 totals 13 residues. The germline CDR1 and CDR2 sequences are MGHRA and YSYEKL. V lost 7 bases and J 10 bases, leaving 17 bases between the germline ends. Treatment noted: roughly nine-day PBMC culture with coronavirus spike peptide pools or control peptides (ViraFEST assay). Antigen-specific T cell expansion with peptide pools preceded TCR sequencing in the ViraFEST approach.

This receptor was taken from a human donor who received a COVID-19 vaccine. Source: CD4+ T cells from blood, cultured in vitro, taken before SARS-CoV-2 vaccination. The chain links TRBV4-1 to TRBJ2-1; D ambiguous. The chain's CDR3 is CASKGPSVGEQFF. As DNA, the CDR3 is TGCGCCAGCAAGGGCCCCTCTGTCGGCGAGCAGTTCTTC.